What follows are 24 T cell receptor beta chains derived from one specimen sequenced in a study of blood T cell repertoires in COVID-19. Data came from immunoSEQ multiplex PCR; TCRdb stores just in-frame clones and leaves some out. The data hold roughly 50,000 clones, with 90% observed a single time. The sample consisted of peripheral blood. All receptors come from a woman in her forties with active COVID-19.

The chain combines TRBV6-6 with TRBJ2-3; 9 bases are a match to TRBD2. CDR3 size: 15 residues. Germline trimming cut 6 bases from V and 2 bases from J; bases unmatched to any gene: 6. From germline, CDR1 is MNHNY and CDR2 SVGAGI (reference sequence). The DNA of the CDR3 is TGTGCCAGCAGGGCTAGCGGGGACTCCACAGATACGCAGTATTTT. Translating gives CASRASGDSTDTQYF.

J is TRBJ1-3 and V is TRBV9; D not certain. The CDR3 spans 15 residues. V gave up 4 bases and J gave up 4 bases, with 15 bases separating them. Looked up from germline, CDR1 is SGDLS and CDR2 is YYNGEE. CDR3 sequence reads: CASSPDLMAGNTIYF. The CDR3 nucleotides read TGTGCCAGCAGCCCCGATCTTATGGCAGGAAACACCATATATTTT. Full variable domain (rest looked up from reference TRBV9 and TRBJ1-3): DSGVTQTPKHLITATGQRVTLRCSPRSGDLSVYWYQQSLDQGLQFLIQYYNGEERAKGNILERFSAQQFPDLHSELNLSSLELGDSALYFCASSPDLMAGNTIYFGEGSWLTVV.

The sample holds one count of this clone. CDR3 residues: CASSQGAGRSPLHF. Written as DNA, the CDR3 is TGTGCCAGCAGCCAGGGGGCAGGGAGATCACCCCTCCACTTT. The J gene is TRBJ1-6, the V gene TRBV7-3; 8 bases align to TRBD1. Germline CDR1 is SGHTA and CDR2 is FQGTGA. The CDR3 loop spans 14 amino acids. J gave up 10 bases and V 5 bases, and 7 bases lay outside the gene matches.

The V call is TRBV3-1 (or the pseudogene TRBV3-2), the J call TRBJ1-1, with TRBD1 matching over 9 bases. Germline CDR1 and CDR2: LGHDT and YNNKEL (reference sequence). Trimming took 3 bases from V and 1 from J; bases not matched to a gene: 3. This CDR3 is built from 15 residues. CDR3 protein: CASSQRDRENTEAFF. DNA of the CDR3: TGTGCCAGCAGCCAGAGGGACAGGGAGAACACTGAAGCTTTCTTT.

This chain uses TRBV10-3 with TRBJ2-7, with 11 positions matching TRBD1. The germline gives CDR1 ENHRY, CDR2 SYGVKD. V was clipped by 0 bases and J by 4 bases; unmatched bases: 8. The CDR3 runs to 17 residues. The CDR3 bases are TGTGCCATCAGTGAGTCGTGGGGACAGGGGGAAGGTTACGAGCAGTACTTC. This codes for CAISESWGQGEGYEQYF.

The V call is TRBV4-1, the J call TRBJ2-7; 11 nucleotides align to TRBD2. The CDR3 contains 16 residues. The V and J ends lost 0 bases and 3 bases, in that order; junction bases with no gene match: 4. Germline V gene data show CDR1 as MGHRA and CDR2 as YSYEKL. This CDR3 reads CASSQDQGTSGYEQYF. CDR3 sequence (DNA): TGCGCCAGCAGCCAAGATCAGGGGACTAGCGGCTACGAGCAGTACTTC.

This clone occurred a few times. V is TRBV11-3 and J is TRBJ2-7; unclear D gene. The germline CDR1 and CDR2 sequences are SGHNT and YENEEA. Deletions cut 0 bases from V and 3 bases from J, with 9 bases between. The CDR3 spans 14 residues. The CDR3 nucleotides read TGTGCCAGCAGCTTAGATAGTGCAGGCTACGAGCAGTACTTC. Its translation: CASSLDSAGYEQYF.

V gene TRBV3-1 (or the pseudogene TRBV3-2) combines with J gene TRBJ1-6; 8 bases align to TRBD1. Germline assignment: CDR1 LGHDT and CDR2 YNNKEL (reference sequence). This CDR3 has 15 amino acids. The V segment lost 3 bases and the J segment 10 bases; nucleotides outside the gene matches: 8. CDR3 amino acids: CASSHRTGFISPLHF. CDR3 in DNA: TGTGCCAGCAGCCACCGGACAGGGTTCATCTCACCCCTCCACTTT.

The genes are TRBV6-5 and TRBJ2-2; no clear D. The CDR3 loop spans 15 amino acids. The V end was cut by 6 bases, the J end by 5 bases, with 16 bases between. Germline CDR1 MNHEY, CDR2 SVGAGI. DNA for the CDR3: TGTGCCAGCAGCGCTATTAGTAGAAGTACCGGGGAGCTGTTTTTT. This sequence encodes CASSAISRSTGELFF.

The chain joins TRBV6-5 to TRBJ2-7, with a possible D match to TRBD2 (5 bases). In germline, CDR1 is MNHEY, CDR2 SVGAGI. The CDR3 sequence is 13 residues long. V lost 7 bases, J lost 7 bases, and 17 bases lay in between. DNA for the CDR3: TGTGCCAGCATAAGGCGGGCACCGGGGGAGCAGTACTTC. Its translation: CASIRRAPGEQYF.

V and J are TRBV7-3 and TRBJ2-1, with TRBD2 identical over 9 bases. There are 17 residues in the CDR3. CDR1 and CDR2 (germline): SGHTA, FQGTGA. V was clipped by 2 bases and J by 7 bases; unmatched bases: 12. The CDR3 sequence: CASSLRPSGDPFNEQFF. The CDR3 nucleotides read TGTGCCAGCAGCTTACGCCCTAGCGGGGACCCATTTAATGAGCAGTTCTTC.

The V and J genes are TRBV6-1 and TRBJ2-5; tentatively, D is TRBD1 (6 bases). In germline, CDR1 is MNHNS, CDR2 SASEGT. CDR3 length equals 13 residues. The V end lost 1 base, the J end lost 5 bases, and 8 bases lay between the germline ends. The CDR3 DNA is TGTGCCAGCAGTGAAGTCAGGGGCGAGACCCAGTACTTC. Amino acid sequence: CASSEVRGETQYF.

The chain is built from TRBV5-5 and TRBJ2-7, with D possibly TRBD2 on 5 matching bases. CDR3 size: 15 residues. Trimming pared 4 bases from V and 2 bases from J, leaving 16 bases between. Germline CDR1 and CDR2: SGHKS and YYEKEE (reference sequence). The CDR3 sequence is CASSNNPGLAYEQYF. The CDR3 DNA reads as TGTGCCAGCAGCAACAATCCGGGGTTAGCCTACGAGCAGTACTTC.

This rearrangement joins TRBV18 to TRBJ2-5, with no clear D. Trimming stripped 4 bases from V and 1 base from J, with 13 bases between. CDR3 length: 15 amino acids. The germline V gene encodes CDR1 KGHSH and CDR2 LQKENI. CDR3 bases: TGTGCCAGCTCACGCAGCTCACAGTCCCAAGAGACCCAGTACTTC. This encodes CASSRSSQSQETQYF.

V is TRBV15 and J is TRBJ2-7, with 7 nucleotides matching TRBD1. Germline-derived CDR1 and CDR2 are LNHNV and YYDKDF (reference sequence). This CDR3 spans 14 amino acids. The J segment lost 3 bases and the V segment lost 0 bases, leaving 2 bases of the junction unmatched. CDR3 in amino acids: CATSRDPGGYEQYF. DNA for the CDR3: TGTGCCACCAGCAGAGACCCAGGGGGCTACGAGCAGTACTTC.

This sequence joins TRBV6-2 or TRBV6-3 and TRBJ2-2; the match to TRBD1 covers 8 bases. Looked up from germline, CDR1 is MNHEY and CDR2 is SVGEGT. The CDR3 contains 15 residues. The V and J ends lost 5 bases and 4 bases, in that order; junction bases with no gene match: 6. Here the CDR3 reads CASSSYRGTTGELFF. CDR3 DNA sequence: TGTGCCAGCAGTAGCTACAGGGGGACCACCGGGGAGCTGTTTTTT.

The CDR3 nucleotides are TGTGCCAGCAGCTTTCGTCAGGGCAGGGACGAGCAGTACTTC. Translated: CASSFRQGRDEQYF. The chain recombines TRBV7-8 with TRBJ2-7; D is perhaps TRBD1 (5 bases). V lost 3 bases, J lost 5 bases, and 14 bases lay in between. The CDR3 contains 14 residues. Germline CDR1 is SGHVS and CDR2 is FQNEAQ.

In DNA form, the CDR3 reads TGTGCCAGCCGATACAGGAACACCGGGGAGCTGTTTTTT. The encoded protein is CASRYRNTGELFF. The chain carries TRBV6-6 and TRBJ2-2; D unresolved. The germline V gene has CDR1 MNHNY and CDR2 SVGAGI (reference sequence). Trimming stripped 8 bases from V and 1 base from J, with 8 bases between. There are 13 residues in the CDR3.

V and J are TRBV5-4 and TRBJ1-1; perhaps TRBD1 as D (5 bases). The length of the CDR3 is 13 residues. The germline V and J ends were trimmed by 5 bases and 6 bases, with 14 bases remaining between them. The germline CDR1 and CDR2 sequences are SGHNT and YYREEE (reference sequence). CDR3 sequence: CASRSQGKAEAFF. CDR3 coding DNA: TGTGCCAGCAGATCTCAGGGAAAAGCTGAAGCTTTCTTT.

The rearrangement links TRBV6-5 to TRBJ2-5; D not certain. This CDR3 is 13 amino acids long. V dropped 2 bases and J dropped 3 bases, with 7 bases sitting between them. Germline V lookup: CDR1 MNHEY, CDR2 SVGAGI. The CDR3 spells CASSYDIKETQYF. In DNA, the CDR3 is TGTGCCAGCAGTTACGACATTAAAGAGACCCAGTACTTC.

This chain connects TRBV7-3 to TRBJ2-3, with a tentative D call TRBD1 (5 bases). The CDR3 loop spans 14 amino acids. The V end was cut by 4 bases, the J end by 1 base, with 9 bases between. The germline gives CDR1 SGHTA, CDR2 FQGTGA. The CDR3 coding sequence is TGTGCCAGCAGCTCCAGGGTCGGCACAGATACGCAGTATTTT. It specifies CASSSRVGTDTQYF.

The rearrangement links TRBV11-2 to TRBJ1-1, with 8 bases aligning to TRBD1. The V segment lost 1 base and the J segment 6 bases; nucleotides outside the gene matches: 4. CDR1 SGHAT and CDR2 FQNNGV come from the germline V gene. This CDR3 is 14 amino acids long. CDR3 loop: CASSLVRGPAEAFF. CDR3 bases: TGTGCCAGCAGCTTAGTCAGGGGGCCGGCTGAAGCTTTCTTT.

This clone is medium-sized. This sequence joins TRBV7-8 and TRBJ2-3; 9 bases line up with TRBD2. The CDR3 loop spans 16 amino acids. CDR1 is SGHVS, CDR2 FQNEAQ, per germline. With 2 bases clipped from V and 2 bases from J, the junction kept 5 bases outside the gene matches. The CDR3 region is CASSLPSGGHTDTQYF. CDR3 bases: TGTGCCAGCAGCTTACCCAGCGGGGGGCACACAGATACGCAGTATTTT.

V gene TRBV2 combines with J gene TRBJ2-3; 8 bases fit TRBD2. Per germline, CDR1 SNHLY and CDR2 FYNNEI. The junction had 13 bases not matched to a gene; V was cut back by 5 bases and J by 0 bases. The CDR3 has 18 amino acids. The CDR3 DNA sequence: TGTGCCAGCAGTCAGGAAGTAGGCGGGGGGCCTAGCACAGATACGCAGTATTTT. Encoded protein: CASSQEVGGGPSTDTQYF. The full variable domain, rest sourced from reference TRBV2 and TRBJ2-3, is EPEVTQTPSHQVTQMGQEVILRCVPISNHLYFYWYRQILGQKVEFLVSFYNNEISEKSEIFDDQFSVERPDGSNFTLKIRSTKLEDSAMYFCASSQEVGGGPSTDTQYFGPGTRLTVL.